This T cell receptor (beta chain) comes out of a study of T cells after yellow fever vaccination. This clonotype showed up many times. Its antigen remains unidentified. Regarding the study as a whole: In post-booster samples, most primary-vaccination clones reappeared (about 96% CD4, roughly 88% CD8). The bulk population could contribute abundant contaminating clonotypes to FACS-sorted repertoires.

The CDR3 totals 17 residues. V shed 2 bases and J 0 bases; nucleotides not matched to a gene: 3. Germline CDR1 is SGHTA and CDR2 is FQGTGA. From the 5' RACE reads, TCRdb called clonotypes with MiXCR, one entry per CDR3 protein. The sample shows a few hundred thousand distinct CDR3 sequences, approximately 4% of them seen only once. The clonotype originates from a man aged 18 to 29 who received the YFV17D yellow fever vaccine. This chain links TRBV7-3 with TRBJ2-6, with 8 bases matching TRBD2. This sample comprised PBMCs, obtained 5 days after the yellow fever booster vaccination. The CDR3 DNA reads TGTGCCAGCAGCTTACGGGGGGGCCCCTCTGGGGCCAACGTCCTGACTTTC. Protein: CASSLRGGPSGANVLTF.